The 32 T cell receptor beta chains given below trace back to one sample, sequenced in a study of regulatory T cells in long-lasting Graves disease (dated by TCRdb to the early 2020s). Taken with the paper, the label for time point translates to: newly diagnosed GD, antithyroid drugs for less than 3 months. For both TCR sequencing and RNA sequencing, RNA was extracted from PBMCs in TRIzol. The library was prepared using multiplex PCR. Instrument on record: Illumina HiSeq 4000. TCR beta libraries were built with iRepertoire HTBI primers and Arm-PCR amplification of CDR3 regions. TCRdb passed the public sequencing reads through fastp at Q25 and MiXCR, retaining productive beta sequences. Each record represents a unique CDR3 protein, reported with the most common genes and DNA among its rows. This sample has hundreds of thousands of distinct CDR3 sequences in its table, and about 16% of those were observed once. The top ten hold approximately 20% of the sample.

In addition, the sample was reused for a study of T cells in Graves' hyperthyroidism and ophthalmopathy.

This specimen consisted of peripheral blood mononuclear cells (PBMCs), obtained at new diagnosis, from a patient treated with antithyroid drugs. Source of these receptors: a woman aged 25 to 39 with Graves disease. Donor details come from another sample of the same person, matched by shared clones.

The CDR3 protein is CASSVNRVWNQYF. The CDR3 DNA is TGTGCCAGTAGTGTCAACAGGGTGTGGAATCAGTACTTC. The rearrangement joins TRBV19 to TRBJ2-4; D perhaps matches TRBD1 (6 bases). The CDR3 runs to 13 residues. V was pared by 5 bases and J by 12 bases, with 17 bases between. CDR1 and CDR2 (germline): LNHDA, SQIVND (reference sequence).

Only a few counts were recorded for this clonotype. The chain uses TRBV20-1 and TRBJ2-7, with D tentatively TRBD1 (6 bases). V lost 3 bases, J lost 5 bases, and 11 bases lay in between. The CDR3 has 12 amino acids. Germline loops: CDR1 DFQATT, CDR2 SNEGSKA (reference sequence). The CDR3 DNA reads as TGCAGTGCTAGTGAGCAGGGGAACGAGCAGTACTTC. It specifies CSASEQGNEQYF.

This chain joins TRBV18 and TRBJ2-5; TRBD2 agrees at 9 bases. CDR1 KGHSH and CDR2 LQKENI come from the germline V gene. The CDR3 spans 18 residues. V shed 3 bases, J shed 5 bases, and the junction held 16 bases outside the gene matches. The CDR3 DNA sequence: TGTGCCAGCTCACCCCCATCCCCAATGGCGGGAGGGGCGGAGACCCAGTACTTC. Its translation: CASSPPSPMAGGAETQYF.

This clonotype was observed many times. This chain joins TRBV5-8 and TRBJ2-1; D is unclear. Germline CDR1 SGHTS, CDR2 YDEGEE. Trimming shortened V by 2 bases and J by 1 base, and 13 bases separated the two germline ends. The length of the CDR3 is 16 residues. CDR3 coding DNA: TGTGCCAGCAGCTTCCTAGTGAGTTTTTCCTACAATGAGCAGTTCTTC. It codes for CASSFLVSFSYNEQFF.

This clonotype was seen many times. The chain employs TRBV7-3 and TRBJ2-3; 9 bases line up with TRBD1. Unmatched junction bases numbered 13, after V lost 5 bases and J lost 4 bases. This CDR3 region has 17 residues. CDR1 is SGHTA and CDR2 is FQGTGA in the germline V gene. DNA for the CDR3: TGTGCCAGCAGCCCCCGCCCGGGGACAGGGAACCCAGATACGCAGTATTTT. Its protein is CASSPRPGTGNPDTQYF.

This clonotype turned up a few times. V and J are TRBV20-1 and TRBJ2-1, with D possibly TRBD2 on 5 matching bases. CDR1 is DFQATT and CDR2 is SNEGSKA in the germline V gene (reference sequence). The CDR3 is 13 amino acids. V lost 5 bases, J lost 4 bases, and 12 bases lay in between. This chain's CDR3 is CSAGLARYNEQFF. CDR3 nucleotide sequence: TGCAGTGCTGGCCTAGCCAGGTACAATGAGCAGTTCTTC.

This clonotype has only a few counts. This chain uses TRBV11-3 with TRBJ2-3, with D possibly being TRBD1 (5 bases). Germline V gene sequence: CDR1 SGHNT, CDR2 YENEEA. V gave up 5 bases and J gave up 8 bases, with 14 bases separating them. This CDR3 has 13 amino acids. The CDR3 DNA follows: TGTGCCAGCAGCAATTATCAGGGTTCTACGCAGTATTTT. It yields the protein CASSNYQGSTQYF.

This clonotype was counted a few times. The chain has TRBV30 and TRBJ1-1, with D possibly matching TRBD1 (5 bases). The CDR3 length is 14 residues. The V gene lost 2 bases and the J gene lost 10 bases, with 20 bases spanning the gap. Per germline, CDR1 GTSNPN and CDR2 SVGIG (reference sequence). CDR3: CAWSSRRGLGGAFF. The DNA for the CDR3 is TGTGCCTGGAGTTCCAGGAGGGGACTGGGGGGAGCTTTCTTT.

This clonotype was found a few times. The gene calls are TRBV30 and TRBJ2-3, with TRBD1 matching over 7 bases. Germline CDR1 reads GTSNPN; CDR2 reads SVGIG (reference sequence). Trimming took 8 bases from V and 6 from J; bases not matched to a gene: 14. CDR3 length equals 14 residues. The CDR3 DNA reads as TGTGCCGGAACGACGGGACAGAGGGGCGATACGCAGTATTTT. This translates into CAGTTGQRGDTQYF.

The chain has TRBV9 and TRBJ2-7; unclear D gene. Germline values: CDR1 SGDLS, CDR2 YYNGEE. The V gene lost 0 bases and the J gene lost 4 bases, with 14 bases spanning the gap. CDR3 length equals 15 residues. For the CDR3, the DNA is TGTGCCAGCAGCGTAGACTACACGGAACCATACGAGCAGTACTTC. Translating gives CASSVDYTEPYEQYF.

This clonotype was seen more than once but under ten times. CDR3 in DNA: TGTGCCACCAGTGATCCGCAAGGTCAGAGCGGGAGGTCAGATACGCAGTATTTT. It is translated as CATSDPQGQSGRSDTQYF. The chain is built from TRBV24-1 and TRBJ2-3; 9 bases align to TRBD2. The CDR3 runs to 18 residues. Trimming took 3 bases from V and 4 from J; bases not matched to a gene: 13. Germline loops: CDR1 KGHDR, CDR2 SFDVKD.

The sample holds a few counts of this clonotype. J is TRBJ2-7 and V is TRBV30; 9 bases fit TRBD1. Germline trimming cut 6 bases from V and 4 bases from J; bases unmatched to any gene: 10. CDR1 is GTSNPN, CDR2 SVGIG, per germline (reference sequence). The CDR3 sequence is 14 residues long. CDR3 sequence (DNA): TGTGCCTGCCTAAAGCGGGACAGGGATTACGAGCAGTACTTC. Its translation is CACLKRDRDYEQYF.

This clonotype was seen more than once but under ten times. The genes are TRBV28 and TRBJ1-2; no clear D gene. There are 12 residues in the CDR3. The V end lost 0 bases, the J end lost 8 bases, and 7 bases lay between the germline ends. Looked up from germline, CDR1 is MDHEN and CDR2 is SYDVKM. Here the CDR3 reads CASSLWGGGYTF. The CDR3 bases are TGTGCCAGCAGTTTATGGGGTGGCGGCTACACCTTC.

This clonotype appeared a few times. The chain links TRBV9 to TRBJ1-4; D gene ambiguous. CDR3 length: 14 residues. V lost 0 bases to trimming and J lost 5 bases, with 8 bases between them. CDR1 is SGDLS and CDR2 is YYNGEE in the germline V gene. Here the CDR3 reads CASSVGDLNEKLFF. In DNA form, the CDR3 reads TGTGCCAGCAGCGTAGGGGATCTGAATGAAAAACTGTTTTTT.

This clonotype was observed at least ten times. The chain uses TRBV30 and TRBJ1-1, with D unclear. The ends were cut back, 8 bases at V and 5 bases at J, with 21 bases in the middle. The CDR3 extends over 14 amino acids. From germline, CDR1 is GTSNPN and CDR2 SVGIG (reference sequence). The CDR3 is CAGKWTGGGTEAFF. Here the CDR3 DNA reads TGTGCCGGAAAATGGACCGGCGGTGGGACTGAAGCTTTCTTT.

This clonotype was picked up many times. The V and J genes are TRBV18 and TRBJ1-4; D remains unclear. Trimming left V 3 bases short and J 0 bases short, with 11 bases between. Germline CDR1 is KGHSH and CDR2 is LQKENI. This CDR3 has 16 amino acids. CDR3 sequence (DNA): TGTGCCAGCTCACCTCGTGTCGCGACAACTAATGAAAAACTGTTTTTT. Protein sequence: CASSPRVATTNEKLFF.

In its sample, this clonotype was seen a few times. The chain links TRBV15 to TRBJ2-3, with 9 bases lining up with TRBD2. The CDR3 is made up of 18 amino acids. V was pared by 4 bases and J by 1 base, with 12 bases of the junction left unmatched. CDR1 and CDR2 from the germline V gene are LNHNV and YYDKDF (reference sequence). DNA for the CDR3: TGTGCCACCAGCACAACAGTGGCGGGACTAGCTGGCACAGATACGCAGTATTTT. This encodes CATSTTVAGLAGTDTQYF.

This clonotype has ten or more counts. Relative to the germline gene, one junction end is altered; a read error may explain this. V usage is TRBV28 and J usage is TRBJ1-2, with D possibly matching TRBD1 (6 bases). The CDR3 is made up of 14 amino acids. Germline CDR1 reads MDHEN; CDR2 reads SYDVKM. Here the CDR3 reads CASIGGAANSGYTF. CDR3 nucleotides: TGTGCCAGCATCGGGGGGGCTGCCAACTCTGGCTACACCTTC.

This clonotype was counted many times. V usage is TRBV20-1 and J usage is TRBJ2-3, with D tentatively TRBD2 (5 bases). The CDR3 runs 13 residues. Germline CDR1 and CDR2: DFQATT and SNEGSKA (reference sequence). V lost 6 bases and J 2 bases, leaving 12 bases between the germline ends. CDR3 region: CSALRASTDTQYF. CDR3 bases: TGCAGTGCCCTGAGGGCGTCCACAGATACGCAGTATTTT.

This clonotype was counted ten times or more. This sequence joins TRBV28 and TRBJ1-1; 9 positions match TRBD1. This CDR3 contains 15 residues. The V gene end was trimmed by 2 bases and the J gene end by 10 bases; junction bases not matched to a gene: 11. Germline CDR1 reads MDHEN; CDR2 reads SYDVKM. The CDR3: CASSLGEPGQGGAFF. The CDR3 DNA reads TGTGCCAGCAGTTTAGGAGAACCGGGACAGGGAGGAGCTTTCTTT.

This chain links TRBV5-1 with TRBJ2-7, with D possibly TRBD1 on 6 matching bases. The CDR3 contains 16 residues. CDR1 and CDR2 (germline): SGHRS, YFSETQ. Between the trimmed V and J ends, which lost 1 base and 3 bases, there was a span of 17 bases. The CDR3 nucleotides are TGCGCCAGCAGCTTGACCGGACGACAGGTTTTCTACGAGCAGTACTTC. Translating it yields CASSLTGRQVFYEQYF. Supplemented by reference TRBV5-1 and TRBJ2-7, the full variable domain reads KAGVTQTPRYLIKTRGQQVTLSCSPISGHRSVSWYQQTPGQGLQFLFEYFSETQRNKGNFPGRFSGRQFSNSRSEMNVSTLELGDSALYLCASSLTGRQVFYEQYFGPGTRLTVT.

The chain carries TRBV10-3 and TRBJ2-1, with 8 bases that match TRBD1. V was pared by 10 bases and J by 5 bases, with 10 bases of the junction left unmatched. This CDR3 region has 14 residues. CDR1 is ENHRY and CDR2 is SYGVKD in the germline V gene. CDR3 protein: CATKDREVNNEQFF. The CDR3 DNA reads TGTGCCACCAAGGACAGGGAGGTCAACAATGAGCAGTTCTTC.

This clonotype occurred a few times. The chain has TRBV10-3 and TRBJ2-2, with D uncertain. V was cut by 3 bases and J by 7 bases, with 9 bases left in between. Germline-derived CDR1 and CDR2 are ENHRY and SYGVKD. The CDR3 has 13 residues. The CDR3 protein is CAISEEMDGELFF. CDR3 DNA sequence: TGTGCCATCAGTGAAGAGATGGACGGGGAGCTGTTTTTT.

The genes are TRBV18 and TRBJ2-3, with 10 bases fitting TRBD2. The CDR3 contains 15 residues. The V segment lost 3 bases and the J segment 5 bases; nucleotides outside the gene matches: 5. Germline lookup yields CDR1 KGHSH and CDR2 LQKENI. CDR3 DNA: TGTGCCAGCTCACCGCGGACTAGCGGTGAAGATACGCAGTATTTT. Translation gives CASSPRTSGEDTQYF.

This clonotype was recorded many times. The J gene is TRBJ2-1, the V gene TRBV28; 8 nucleotides line up with TRBD2. Unmatched junction bases numbered 4, after V lost 2 bases and J lost 4 bases. This CDR3 contains 15 residues. Looked up from germline, CDR1 is MDHEN and CDR2 is SYDVKM. CDR3 residues: CASSLGREDYNEQFF. The CDR3 DNA reads as TGTGCCAGCAGTTTAGGGCGGGAGGATTACAATGAGCAGTTCTTC.

This clonotype has only a few counts. The chain combines TRBV18 with TRBJ1-6; D possibly corresponds to TRBD1 (5 bases). From germline, CDR1 is KGHSH and CDR2 LQKENI. There are 16 residues in the CDR3. Trimming shortened V by 1 base and J by 6 bases, and 13 bases separated the two germline ends. CDR3 bases: TGTGCCAGCTCACCACGAGGGAGTGGGACTAATTCACCCCTCCACTTT. Amino acid sequence: CASSPRGSGTNSPLHF.

This clonotype was counted ten times or more. This rearrangement joins TRBV12-3 or TRBV12-4 to TRBJ2-1, with TRBD1 matching over 11 bases. After removal of 6 bases from V and 12 bases from J, the junction contained 7 bases not matched to a gene. This CDR3 spans 13 amino acids. The CDR3 nucleotides read TGTGCCAGCAGAGAGGACAGGGGGCAGGGGCAGTTCTTC. This gives the protein CASREDRGQGQFF.

This clonotype was seen repeatedly, ten times or more. This sequence joins TRBV24-1 and TRBJ1-5, with 7 bases lining up with TRBD1. Germline-derived CDR1 and CDR2 are KGHDR and SFDVKD. This CDR3 has 13 residues. V shed 7 bases and J 9 bases; nucleotides not matched to a gene: 8. CDR3 sequence reads: CATRAGPGGPQHF. CDR3 DNA sequence: TGTGCCACCAGGGCAGGGCCAGGGGGGCCCCAGCATTTT.

The gene calls are TRBV10-2 and TRBJ2-7, with TRBD1 matching over 10 bases. The CDR3 runs 14 residues. The V and J ends lost 7 bases and 4 bases, in that order; junction bases with no gene match: 7. From germline, CDR1 is WSHSY and CDR2 SAAADI. CDR3 nucleotides: TGCGCCAGCAAGGGACAGGGGACGGGGTACGAGCAGTACTTC. It specifies CASKGQGTGYEQYF.

This chain joins TRBV25-1 and TRBJ1-5, with D perhaps matching TRBD1 (6 bases). This CDR3 is 14 amino acids long. Germline CDR1 and CDR2: MGHDK and SYGVNS. Trimming removed 6 bases at V and 3 bases at J, with 12 bases between. CDR3 amino acids: CASRQQGINQPQHF. The CDR3 coding sequence is TGTGCCAGCAGACAACAGGGAATCAATCAGCCCCAGCATTTT.

This clonotype has ten or more counts. The chain has TRBV5-1 and TRBJ1-5; D gene unclear. The germline V gene encodes CDR1 SGHRS and CDR2 YFSETQ. The V end lost 0 bases, the J end lost 5 bases, and 9 bases lay between the germline ends. This CDR3 spans 14 amino acids. CDR3 loop: CASSLDRLDQPQHF. For the CDR3, the DNA is TGCGCCAGCAGCTTGGATCGGTTAGATCAGCCCCAGCATTTT.

This clonotype came up many times. The rearrangement uses TRBV28 and TRBJ1-5; TRBD1 aligns across 8 bases. The CDR3 has 15 residues. Germline CDR1 and CDR2: MDHEN and SYDVKM. Losses at the gene ends were 2 bases for V and 7 bases for J; bases not matched to a gene: 7. This chain's CDR3 is CASSLQDRVRQPQHF. The CDR3 DNA follows: TGTGCCAGCAGTTTACAGGACAGGGTTCGACAGCCCCAGCATTTT.